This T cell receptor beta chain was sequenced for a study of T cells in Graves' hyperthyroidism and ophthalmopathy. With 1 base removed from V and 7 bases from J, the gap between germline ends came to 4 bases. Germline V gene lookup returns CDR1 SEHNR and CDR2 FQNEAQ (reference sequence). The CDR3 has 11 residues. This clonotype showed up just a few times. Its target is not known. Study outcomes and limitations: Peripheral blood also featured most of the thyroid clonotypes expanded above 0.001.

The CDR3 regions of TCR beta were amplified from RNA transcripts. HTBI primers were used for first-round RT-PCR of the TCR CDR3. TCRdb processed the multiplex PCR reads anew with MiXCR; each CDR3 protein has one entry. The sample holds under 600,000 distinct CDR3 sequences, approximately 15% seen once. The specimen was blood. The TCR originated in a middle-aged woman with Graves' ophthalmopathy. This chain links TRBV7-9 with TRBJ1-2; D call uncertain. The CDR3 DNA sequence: TGTGCCAGCAGCTTAGATCGTGGCTACACCTTC. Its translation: CASSLDRGYTF.